These 10 T cell receptor beta chains were sequenced from one sample in a study of blood T cells in healthy people across ages. A J-beta primer mix and a sample-barcoded 5' primer were used in a second PCR of roughly 7 to 12 cycles. TCRdb itself ran the 5' RACE reads through MiXCR, one entry per CDR3 protein. The sample holds 1 million or so distinct CDR3 sequences, about 25% seen once. The sample also formed part of further work on T cells of mothers and their children.

Sequenced input: blood. These receptors came from a girl between 2 and 10 years old in good health.

This clonotype turned up a few times. The rearrangement uses TRBV5-1 and TRBJ2-2; 7 bases fit TRBD1. This CDR3 has 15 residues. V shed 3 bases and J 5 bases; nucleotides not matched to a gene: 7. Germline-derived CDR1 and CDR2 are SGHRS and YFSETQ. The CDR3 region is CASSYRGPSTGELFF. CDR3 DNA sequence: TGCGCCAGCAGCTACAGGGGACCCTCAACCGGGGAGCTGTTTTTT.

The table lists this clonotype with a count of one. The chain has TRBV7-6 and TRBJ1-3; D ambiguous. Trimming stripped 3 bases from V and 0 bases from J, with 12 bases between. Germline CDR1 is SGHVS and CDR2 is FNYEAQ. The CDR3 runs to 16 residues. DNA for the CDR3: TGTGCCAGCAGCTTCGGGCCTCCCTACTCTGGAAACACCATATATTTT. Translating gives CASSFGPPYSGNTIYF.

The rearrangement uses TRBV5-1 and TRBJ2-5; tentative D call: TRBD1 (5 bases). Trimming removed 0 bases at V and 5 bases at J, with 8 bases between. This CDR3 comprises 13 residues. Germline V CDR1 and CDR2: SGHRS, YFSETQ. CDR3 sequence: CASSLVDSETQYF. CDR3 DNA: TGCGCCAGCAGCTTGGTCGACAGTGAGACCCAGTACTTC. Drawing the rest from reference TRBV5-1 and TRBJ2-5, the complete variable domain is KAGVTQTPRYLIKTRGQQVTLSCSPISGHRSVSWYQQTPGQGLQFLFEYFSETQRNKGNFPGRFSGRQFSNSRSEMNVSTLELGDSALYLCASSLVDSETQYFGPGTRLLVL.

This sequence joins TRBV2 and TRBJ2-5; 13 bases align to TRBD2. Germline V lookup: CDR1 SNHLY, CDR2 FYNNEI. This CDR3 contains 15 residues. J lost 4 bases, V lost 4 bases, and 3 bases had no gene match. The CDR3 loop is CASSGGLAGVETQYF. The CDR3 DNA is TGTGCCAGCAGTGGAGGACTAGCGGGAGTAGAGACCCAGTACTTC.

This clonotype showed up many times. V is TRBV28 and J is TRBJ2-7; no clear D. Germline V gives CDR1 MDHEN, CDR2 SYDVKM. The CDR3 totals 11 residues. V was cut by 6 bases and J by 4 bases, with 7 bases left in between. CDR3: CASRLGYEQYF. The CDR3 DNA reads as TGTGCCAGCAGATTAGGTTACGAGCAGTACTTC.

This clonotype was picked up a small number of times. The chain employs TRBV29-1 and TRBJ2-7; 7 nucleotides agree with TRBD1. Per the germline V gene, CDR1 is SQVTM and CDR2 is ANQGSEA. V dropped 3 bases and J dropped 7; count of bases not matched to a gene: 9. The CDR3 contains 13 residues. CDR3 residues: CSVEGQLSKEQYF. Here the CDR3 DNA reads TGCAGCGTTGAGGGACAGCTCTCGAAGGAGCAGTACTTC.

The chain links TRBV14 to TRBJ2-7, with 8 bases aligning to TRBD2. This CDR3 has 15 residues. Losses at the gene ends were 3 bases for V and 5 bases for J; bases not matched to a gene: 9. Germline CDR1 is SGHDN and CDR2 is FVKESK. The DNA for the CDR3 is TGTGCCAGCAGCCACCTAAGCGGGAGTAGGAACGAGCAGTACTTC. This sequence encodes CASSHLSGSRNEQYF.

This chain links TRBV29-1 with TRBJ2-5; weak D call: TRBD1 (6 bases). The V gene's germline CDR1 is SQVTM and CDR2 ANQGSEA. The CDR3 runs 11 residues. V gave up 7 bases and J gave up 7 bases, with 13 bases separating them. CDR3 coding DNA: TGCAGCGGGGGCCAAGGGGGGACCCAGTACTTC. Its protein product is CSGGQGGTQYF.

The gene calls are TRBV2 and TRBJ2-1, with D unclear. Trimming cost V 8 bases and J 9 bases, with 8 bases left between them. This CDR3 has 10 amino acids. Germline V lookup: CDR1 SNHLY, CDR2 FYNNEI. DNA of the CDR3: TGTGCCAGCGGCGATCTTGAGCAGTTCTTC. Its translation: CASGDLEQFF.

This clonotype was seen a handful of times. This rearrangement joins TRBV3-1 to TRBJ2-7; D not certain. With 0 bases removed from V and 1 base from J, the gap between germline ends came to 10 bases. The CDR3 is 15 amino acids. Per germline, CDR1 LGHDT and CDR2 YNNKEL (reference sequence). The CDR3 DNA sequence: TGTGCCAGCAGCCAAGATAGCAGGTTATCCTACGAGCAGTACTTC. As protein: CASSQDSRLSYEQYF.